The 24 T cell receptor beta chains reported below all come from one sample, sequenced in a study of blood T cell repertoires in COVID-19. Using immunoSEQ multiplex PCR, the repertoire was profiled, and TCRdb retains in-frame clones only, with some absent. In the table there are roughly 250,000 clones, 82% of which are singletons. Material: peripheral blood. These receptors were obtained from a woman over 75 with active or convalescent COVID-19.

The rearrangement links TRBV6-4 to TRBJ1-2; 8 bases are a match to TRBD1. Germline CDR1 MRHNA, CDR2 SNTAGT. With 2 bases clipped from V and 8 bases from J, the junction kept 4 bases outside the gene matches. The CDR3 consists of 13 residues. CDR3 in amino acids: CASSDQGAGGYTF. The CDR3 coding sequence is TGTGCCAGCAGTGACCAGGGGGCAGGAGGCTACACCTTC.

In its sample, this clone was seen a few times. The J gene is TRBJ1-5, the V gene TRBV19; D is perhaps TRBD1 (6 bases). The CDR3 has 17 amino acids. Germline CDR1 is LNHDA and CDR2 is SQIVND (reference sequence). V shed 5 bases and J shed 2 bases, with 19 bases lying between them. The CDR3 loop is CASSLVKDSYRNQPQHF. CDR3 nucleotide sequence: TGTGCCAGTAGTCTCGTGAAGGACAGTTACCGCAATCAGCCCCAGCATTTT.

The gene calls are TRBV28 and TRBJ1-3; 8 bases fit TRBD1. The CDR3 consists of 15 residues. Trimming took 2 bases from V and 3 from J; bases not matched to a gene: 3. Germline V gene data show CDR1 as MDHEN and CDR2 as SYDVKM. This CDR3 is CASSLRTGYGNTIYF. The CDR3, as DNA: TGTGCCAGCAGTTTACGGACAGGGTATGGAAACACCATATATTTT.

The chain employs TRBV28 and TRBJ2-5; D ambiguous. V lost 4 bases and J lost 1, with 13 bases in between. The germline V gene has CDR1 MDHEN and CDR2 SYDVKM. The CDR3 is 15 residues long. The CDR3 is CASSSLMTRQETQYF. The DNA for the CDR3 is TGTGCCAGCAGTTCCTTAATGACACGCCAAGAGACCCAGTACTTC.

The rearrangement uses TRBV4-2 and TRBJ2-1, with D possibly being TRBD1 (6 bases). The V end was cut by 1 base, the J end by 5 bases, with 15 bases between. This CDR3 spans 16 amino acids. Germline V lookup: CDR1 LGHNA, CDR2 YNFKEQ. This CDR3 reads CASSQGTDYPHNEQFF. In DNA, the CDR3 is TGTGCCAGCAGCCAAGGGACAGACTACCCTCACAATGAGCAGTTCTTC.

The chain combines TRBV29-1 with TRBJ2-7; a weak D match, TRBD1 (5 bases). CDR1 SQVTM and CDR2 ANQGSEA come from the germline V gene. Trimming cost V 5 bases and J 2 bases, with 16 bases left between them. The CDR3 covers 14 residues. CDR3 in amino acids: CSVKPTTATYEQYF. The DNA for the CDR3 is TGCAGCGTTAAACCTACGACAGCTACCTACGAGCAGTACTTC.

The chain carries TRBV18 and TRBJ1-4, with TRBD1 matching 9 bases. The CDR3 contains 17 residues. Trimming took 3 bases from V and 8 from J; bases not matched to a gene: 13. The germline CDR1 and CDR2 sequences are KGHSH and LQKENI. The CDR3 is CASSPSSLAGTGEKLFF. For the CDR3, the DNA is TGTGCCAGCTCACCGTCCTCGCTGGCTGGGACAGGGGAAAAACTGTTTTTT.

The V gene is TRBV19, the J gene TRBJ1-1; D is unresolved. There are 14 residues in the CDR3. With 4 bases removed from V and 1 base from J, the gap between germline ends came to 10 bases. CDR1 LNHDA and CDR2 SQIVND come from the germline V gene (reference sequence). CDR3 sequence: CASSTDHRNTEAFF. In nucleotides, the CDR3 is TGTGCCAGTAGTACAGATCACAGGAACACTGAAGCTTTCTTT. The full variable domain, in which reference TRBV19 and TRBJ1-1 provide the parts outside the CDR3, is DGGITQSPKYLFRKEGQNVTLSCEQNLNHDAMYWYRQDPGQGLRLIYYSQIVNDFQKGDIAEGYSVSREKKESFPLTVTSAQKNPTAFYLCASSTDHRNTEAFFGQGTRLTVV.

The V and J genes are TRBV5-1 and TRBJ1-2, with a possible D match to TRBD1 (5 bases). Trimming cost V 4 bases and J 2 bases, with 15 bases left between them. Germline CDR1 and CDR2: SGHRS and YFSETQ. CDR3 size: 15 residues. The CDR3, as DNA: TGCGCCAGCAGCATAGACAGAAATACAAACTATGGCTACACCTTC. It yields the protein CASSIDRNTNYGYTF.

This chain connects TRBV18 to TRBJ1-4, with D tentatively TRBD1 (6 bases). Germline-derived CDR1 and CDR2 are KGHSH and LQKENI. Trimming pared 6 bases from V and 8 bases from J, leaving 22 bases between. The CDR3 has 16 residues. The DNA of the CDR3 is TGTGCCAGCTCCCCTATACGGGGGGGGCTTGGGGAAAAACTGTTTTTT. Its protein is CASSPIRGGLGEKLFF. Together with reference TRBV18 and TRBJ1-4, the CDR3 gives the full variable domain: NAGVMQNPRHLVRRRGQEARLRCSPMKGHSHVYWYRQLPEEGLKFMVYLQKENIIDESGMPKERFSAEFPKEGPSILRIQQVVRGDSAAYFCASSPIRGGLGEKLFFGSGTQLSVL.

The chain joins TRBV9 to TRBJ2-2, with D possibly being TRBD1 (5 bases). The germline gives CDR1 SGDLS, CDR2 YYNGEE. V was pared by 0 bases and J by 3 bases, with 12 bases between. This CDR3 spans 16 amino acids. The DNA for the CDR3 is TGTGCCAGCAGCGTAGTTGCCAGGGTGGACACCGGGGAGCTGTTTTTT. Its translation is CASSVVARVDTGELFF. The variable domain in full, completed from reference TRBV9 and TRBJ2-2, reads DSGVTQTPKHLITATGQRVTLRCSPRSGDLSVYWYQQSLDQGLQFLIQYYNGEERAKGNILERFSAQQFPDLHSELNLSSLELGDSALYFCASSVVARVDTGELFFGEGSRLTVL.

This chain joins TRBV28 and TRBJ2-1; TRBD1 matches 8 bases. J was trimmed by 4 bases and V by 7 bases; bases with no gene match: 12. The V gene's germline CDR1 is MDHEN and CDR2 SYDVKM. The CDR3 totals 16 residues. CDR3 sequence (DNA): TGTGCCAGCATCTCTAGCCGGACAGGGATTTACAATGAGCAGTTCTTC. Translation: CASISSRTGIYNEQFF.

Turning to this clone: The junction and the germline gene differ at one end; a read error may be behind it. Other DNA sequences of this sample code for an identical CDR3. The gene calls are TRBV5-4 and TRBJ2-3, with TRBD2 matching 13 bases. The CDR3 spans 16 residues. Germline lookup yields CDR1 SGHNT and CDR2 YYREEE (reference sequence). Here the CDR3 DNA reads TGCGCCAGCAGCTCGGGACTAGCGGGGAGCACAGATACGCAGTATTTT. Residues: CASSSGLAGSTDTQYF. The variable domain in full, with the rest retrieved from reference TRBV5-4 and TRBJ2-3, is ETGVTQSPTHLIKTRGQQVTLRCSSQSGHNTVSWYQQALGQGPQFIFQYYREEENGRGNFPPRFSGLQFPNYSSELNVNALELDDSALYLCASSSGLAGSTDTQYFGPGTRLTVL.

The DNA for the CDR3 is TGTGCCAGCAGTATACAGGGTAACGAGCAGTACTTC. It encodes CASSIQGNEQYF. The chain uses TRBV28 and TRBJ2-7, with a tentative D call TRBD1 (6 bases). This CDR3 has 12 residues. Trimming took off 5 bases at V and 5 bases at J, with 10 bases between the two ends. The germline CDR1 and CDR2 sequences are MDHEN and SYDVKM.

The chain employs TRBV27 and TRBJ1-5; 8 bases map to TRBD1. Per the germline V gene, CDR1 is MNHEY and CDR2 is SMNVEV (reference sequence). With 5 bases clipped from V and 5 bases from J, the junction kept 5 bases outside the gene matches. The CDR3 totals 14 residues. The chain's CDR3 is CASSGGQDYQPQHF. The CDR3 DNA reads as TGTGCCAGCAGTGGGGGACAGGATTATCAGCCCCAGCATTTT.

The chain has TRBV5-1 and TRBJ1-2; no reliable D call. Looked up from germline, CDR1 is SGHRS and CDR2 is YFSETQ. Trimming left V 4 bases short and J 4 bases short, with 14 bases between. CDR3 length: 14 amino acids. CDR3 protein: CASSLPGSPYGYTF. CDR3 DNA sequence: TGCGCCAGCAGCCTCCCCGGGAGCCCCTATGGCTACACCTTC.

The chain employs TRBV29-1 and TRBJ1-1, with 7 positions matching TRBD1. Germline CDR1 reads SQVTM; CDR2 reads ANQGSEA. The CDR3 extends over 13 amino acids. The J segment lost 5 bases and the V segment lost 7 bases, leaving 10 bases of the junction unmatched. The CDR3 DNA reads TGCAGCGGAACGACAGGGACGGGAACTGAAGCTTTCTTT. Encoded protein: CSGTTGTGTEAFF. Full variable domain (missing parts from reference TRBV29-1 and TRBJ1-1): SAVISQKPSRDICQRGTSLTIQCQVDSQVTMMFWYRQQPGQSLTLIATANQGSEATYESGFVIDKFPISRPNLTFSTLTVSNMSPEDSSIYLCSGTTGTGTEAFFGQGTRLTVV.

The J gene is TRBJ2-7, the V gene TRBV29-1; no reliable D call. This CDR3 region has 11 residues. Germline loops: CDR1 SQVTM, CDR2 ANQGSEA. V dropped 7 bases and J dropped 5 bases, with 12 bases sitting between them. DNA of the CDR3: TGCAGCGCGGTTACTTCGGACGAGCAGTACTTC. This codes for CSAVTSDEQYF.

On this clone itself: The sample contains more than one DNA sequence encoding this CDR3. The chain carries TRBV6-6 and TRBJ1-1; the D is unclear. The germline V and J ends were trimmed by 0 bases and 7 bases, with 3 bases remaining between them. The CDR3 is made up of 11 amino acids. Looked up from germline, CDR1 is MNHNY and CDR2 is SVGAGI (reference sequence). This chain's CDR3 is CASSYSLEAFF. DNA for the CDR3: TGTGCCAGCAGTTACTCACTTGAAGCTTTCTTT.

This sequence joins TRBV18 and TRBJ2-2, with a tentative D call TRBD1 (5 bases). This CDR3 has 14 amino acids. CDR1 and CDR2 from the germline V gene are KGHSH and LQKENI. The V end was cut by 7 bases, the J end by 5 bases, with 14 bases between. DNA for the CDR3: TGTGCCAGCTGCTCCATACAGGATACCGGGGAGCTGTTTTTT. The encoded protein is CASCSIQDTGELFF.

The chain uses TRBV5-4 and TRBJ2-2; D is unresolved. Germline CDR1 reads SGHNT; CDR2 reads YYREEE (reference sequence). This CDR3 comprises 14 residues. Deletions cut 0 bases from V and 1 base from J, with 4 bases between. The CDR3 region is CASSLDKNTGELFF. CDR3 DNA: TGTGCCAGCAGCTTGGACAAGAACACCGGGGAGCTGTTTTTT.

The gene calls are TRBV7-9 and TRBJ1-5, with TRBD1 as a possible D gene (5 bases). CDR1 and CDR2 (germline): SEHNR, FQNEAQ (reference sequence). The CDR3 contains 15 residues. V was pared by 1 base and J by 2 bases, with 9 bases between. The chain's CDR3 is CASSLGGAGNQPQHF. CDR3 bases: TGTGCCAGCAGCTTAGGCGGGGCTGGCAATCAGCCCCAGCATTTT.

The J gene is TRBJ1-3, the V gene TRBV3-1 (or the pseudogene TRBV3-2); D unresolved. The CDR3 contains 14 residues. Germline CDR1 and CDR2: LGHDT and YNNKEL (reference sequence). V shed 1 base and J shed 8 bases, with 12 bases lying between them. CDR3 loop: CASSQGTRVDTIYF. CDR3 nucleotides: TGTGCCAGCAGCCAAGGGACTCGGGTAGACACCATATATTTT.

This clone was seen only a few times. The V and J genes are TRBV5-8 and TRBJ1-4; 7 bases line up with TRBD1. CDR1 and CDR2 from the germline V gene are SGHTS and YDEGEE. After removal of 3 bases from V and 0 bases from J, the junction contained 5 bases not matched to a gene. The CDR3 has 16 residues. The CDR3 DNA is TGTGCCAGCAGCTCGGGACAGACTGCAACTAATGAAAAACTGTTTTTT. Amino acids: CASSSGQTATNEKLFF.